One and the same sample provided the 11 T cell receptor beta chains below, sequenced in a study of blood T cell repertoires in COVID-19. Sequencing was performed with immunoSEQ multiplex PCR; in TCRdb, only in-frame clones are kept and a portion is missing. The table records fewer than 350,000 clones, 80% to 85% of them present only once. The sample was peripheral blood. These receptor sequences come from a woman aged 60-75 years with active or convalescent COVID-19.

There are a few counts of this clone. The rearrangement uses TRBV28 and TRBJ1-1; a weak D match, TRBD1 (5 bases). This CDR3 is 16 amino acids long. Germline-derived CDR1 and CDR2 are MDHEN and SYDVKM. V lost 5 bases and J lost 11, with 27 bases in between. The CDR3 here is CASSATVGRTTKRAFF. CDR3 in DNA: TGTGCCAGCAGTGCGACAGTTGGCAGGACAACGAAGAGGGCTTTCTTT.

The rearrangement links TRBV2 to TRBJ1-2; 8 bases are shared with TRBD1. Unmatched junction bases numbered 7, after V lost 5 bases and J lost 8 bases. This CDR3 spans 13 amino acids. Per the germline V gene, CDR1 is SNHLY and CDR2 is FYNNEI. CDR3 coding DNA: TGTGCCAGCAGTCCGGACAGGGATGAAGGCTACACCTTC. Its protein product is CASSPDRDEGYTF. Filled out from reference TRBV2 and TRBJ1-2, the complete variable domain reads EPEVTQTPSHQVTQMGQEVILRCVPISNHLYFYWYRQILGQKVEFLVSFYNNEISEKSEIFDDQFSVERPDGSNFTLKIRSTKLEDSAMYFCASSPDRDEGYTFGSGTRLTVV.

V gene TRBV27 combines with J gene TRBJ2-1; 9 positions match TRBD2. Germline assignment: CDR1 MNHEY and CDR2 SMNVEV (reference sequence). This CDR3 is 14 amino acids long. Trimming cost V 5 bases and J 9 bases; bases outside gene matches: 8. CDR3 sequence reads: CASSAGRGGSEQFF. CDR3 nucleotides: TGTGCCAGCAGTGCGGGGCGGGGGGGCAGTGAGCAGTTCTTC.

V is TRBV7-2 and J is TRBJ2-4; 10 bases map to TRBD2. The CDR3 is 16 residues long. CDR1 and CDR2 (germline): SGHTA, FQGNSA. With V trimmed by 2 bases and J by 9 bases, 10 bases remained unmatched. The CDR3 loop reads CASSLKRGGVSGIQYF. The CDR3 DNA reads as TGTGCCAGCAGCTTAAAGCGGGGGGGCGTTTCAGGCATTCAGTACTTC.

The gene calls are TRBV30 and TRBJ1-3, with D tentatively TRBD1 (5 bases). Germline CDR1 GTSNPN, CDR2 SVGIG (reference sequence). The CDR3 is made up of 13 amino acids. Trimming removed 1 base at V and 2 bases at J, with 6 bases between. This CDR3 is CAWSEGAGNTIYF. CDR3 bases: TGTGCCTGGAGTGAAGGGGCTGGAAACACCATATATTTT.

The chain recombines TRBV4-2 with TRBJ2-7; no clear D gene. Germline CDR1 LGHNA, CDR2 YNFKEQ. Trimming shortened V by 0 bases and J by 3 bases, and 12 bases separated the two germline ends. The CDR3 length is 15 residues. The DNA for the CDR3 is TGTGCCAGCAGCCAAGATCCGCGTCCTGACTACGAGCAGTACTTC. Protein: CASSQDPRPDYEQYF.

As for this clone: Additional DNA sequences in this sample encode the identical CDR3. The chain couples TRBV3-1 (or the pseudogene TRBV3-2) to TRBJ1-2; 9 bases are shared with TRBD1. The V and J ends lost 0 bases and 2 bases, in that order; junction bases with no gene match: 1. The CDR3 runs to 15 residues. Per the germline V gene, CDR1 is LGHDT and CDR2 is YNNKEL (reference sequence). The CDR3 loop reads CASSQEDRGNYGYTF. The CDR3 nucleotides read TGTGCCAGCAGCCAAGAGGACAGGGGAAACTATGGCTACACCTTC.

The V gene is TRBV10-3, the J gene TRBJ1-2; a possible D gene is TRBD1 (6 bases). CDR3 length equals 11 residues. CDR1 ENHRY and CDR2 SYGVKD come from the germline V gene. V lost 7 bases and J 6 bases, leaving 9 bases between the germline ends. CDR3 DNA sequence: TGTGCCATCAAACAGGGAGATGGCTACACCTTC. Translating gives CAIKQGDGYTF.

J is TRBJ1-1 and V is TRBV27; D call uncertain. Trimming left V 5 bases short and J 9 bases short, with 13 bases between. The CDR3 extends over 12 amino acids. Germline V gene data show CDR1 as MNHEY and CDR2 as SMNVEV (reference sequence). The CDR3 reads CASSVPGGKAFF. In DNA form, the CDR3 reads TGTGCCAGCAGTGTACCCGGCGGGAAAGCTTTCTTT.

This sequence joins TRBV5-1 and TRBJ2-5; D remains ambiguous. Trimming removed 4 bases from V and 4 bases from J, with 5 bases in between. The CDR3 spans 11 residues. Germline V gene sequence: CDR1 SGHRS, CDR2 YFSETQ. The CDR3 spells CASSPGETQYF. The CDR3 bases are TGCGCCAGCAGCCCGGGAGAGACCCAGTACTTC.

The chain is built from TRBV18 and TRBJ2-5; no definite D call. CDR1 and CDR2 from the germline V gene are KGHSH and LQKENI. CDR3 size: 13 residues. Between the trimmed V and J ends, which lost 3 bases and 5 bases, there was a span of 10 bases. The CDR3 nucleotides read TGTGCCAGCTCACCCCCGACCAGGGAGACCCAGTACTTC. This translates into CASSPPTRETQYF.